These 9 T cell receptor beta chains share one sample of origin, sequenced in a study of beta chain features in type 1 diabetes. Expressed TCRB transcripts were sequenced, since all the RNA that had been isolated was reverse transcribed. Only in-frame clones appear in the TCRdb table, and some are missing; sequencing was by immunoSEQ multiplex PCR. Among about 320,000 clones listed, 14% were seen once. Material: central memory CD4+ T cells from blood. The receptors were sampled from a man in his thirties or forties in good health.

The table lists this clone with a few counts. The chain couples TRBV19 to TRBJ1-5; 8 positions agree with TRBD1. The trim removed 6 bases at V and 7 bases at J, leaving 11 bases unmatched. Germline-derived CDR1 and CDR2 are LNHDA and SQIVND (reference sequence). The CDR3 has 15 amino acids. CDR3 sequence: CASSENRGWRQPQHF. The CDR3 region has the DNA TGTGCCAGTAGCGAAAACAGGGGGTGGCGGCAGCCCCAGCATTTT.

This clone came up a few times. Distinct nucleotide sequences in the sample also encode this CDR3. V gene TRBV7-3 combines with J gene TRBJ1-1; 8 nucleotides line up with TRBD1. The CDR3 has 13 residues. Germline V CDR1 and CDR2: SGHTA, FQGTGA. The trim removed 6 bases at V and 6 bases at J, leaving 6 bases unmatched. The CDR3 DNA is TGTGCCAGCAGTTCCGGGACAGGCGCTGAAGCTTTCTTT. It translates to CASSSGTGAEAFF.

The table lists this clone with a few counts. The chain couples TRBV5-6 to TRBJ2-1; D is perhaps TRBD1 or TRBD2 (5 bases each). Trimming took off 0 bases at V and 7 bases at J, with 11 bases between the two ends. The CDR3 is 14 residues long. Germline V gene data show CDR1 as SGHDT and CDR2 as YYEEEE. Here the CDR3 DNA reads TGTGCCAGCAGCTTGGCCGGGACGGGGAATGAGCAGTTCTTC. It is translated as CASSLAGTGNEQFF. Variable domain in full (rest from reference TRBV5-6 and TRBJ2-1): DAGVTQSPTHLIKTRGQQVTLRCSPKSGHDTVSWYQQALGQGPQFIFQYYEEEERQRGNFPDRFSGHQFPNYSSELNVNALLLGDSALYLCASSLAGTGNEQFFGPGTRLTVL.

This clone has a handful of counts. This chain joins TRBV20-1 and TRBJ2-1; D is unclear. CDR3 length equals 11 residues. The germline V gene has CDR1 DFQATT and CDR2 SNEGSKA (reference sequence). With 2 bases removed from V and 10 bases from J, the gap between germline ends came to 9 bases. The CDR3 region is CSARTLGEQFF. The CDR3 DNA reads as TGCAGTGCTAGAACCCTTGGCGAGCAGTTCTTC.

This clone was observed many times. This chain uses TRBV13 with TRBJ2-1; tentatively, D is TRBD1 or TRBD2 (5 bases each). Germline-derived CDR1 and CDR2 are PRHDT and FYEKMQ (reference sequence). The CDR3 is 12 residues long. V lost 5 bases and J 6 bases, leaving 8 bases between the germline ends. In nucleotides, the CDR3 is TGTGCCAGCAGCAGAGGGACCAATGAGCAGTTCTTC. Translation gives CASSRGTNEQFF. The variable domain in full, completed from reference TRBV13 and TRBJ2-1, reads AAGVIQSPRHLIKEKRETATLKCYPIPRHDTVYWYQQGPGQDPQFLISFYEKMQSDKGSIPDRFSAQQFSDYHSELNMSSLELGDSALYFCASSRGTNEQFFGPGTRLTVL.

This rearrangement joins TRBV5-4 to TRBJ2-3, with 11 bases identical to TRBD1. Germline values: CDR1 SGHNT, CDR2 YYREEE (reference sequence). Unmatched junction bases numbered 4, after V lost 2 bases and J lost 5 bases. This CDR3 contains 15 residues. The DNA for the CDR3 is TGTGCCAGCAGCTTCGGGGACAGGGGGGAAGATACGCAGTATTTT. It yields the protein CASSFGDRGEDTQYF.

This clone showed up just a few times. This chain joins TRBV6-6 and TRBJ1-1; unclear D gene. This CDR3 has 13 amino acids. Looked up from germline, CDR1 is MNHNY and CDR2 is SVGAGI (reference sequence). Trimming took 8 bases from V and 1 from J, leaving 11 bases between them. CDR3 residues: CASRWWRNTEAFF. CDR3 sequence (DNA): TGTGCCAGCCGATGGTGGAGGAACACTGAAGCTTTCTTT.

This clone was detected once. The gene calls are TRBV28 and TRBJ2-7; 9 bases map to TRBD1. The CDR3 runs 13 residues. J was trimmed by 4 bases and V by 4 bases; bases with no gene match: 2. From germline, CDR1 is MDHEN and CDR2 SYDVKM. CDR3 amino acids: CASSSGTGYEQYV. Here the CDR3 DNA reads TGTGCCAGCAGTTCAGGGACAGGGTACGAGCAGTACGTC.

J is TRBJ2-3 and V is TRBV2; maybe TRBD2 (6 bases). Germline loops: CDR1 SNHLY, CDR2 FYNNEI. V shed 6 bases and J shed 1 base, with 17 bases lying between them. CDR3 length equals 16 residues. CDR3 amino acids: CASRNGLARGTDTQYF. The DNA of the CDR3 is TGTGCCAGCAGGAATGGCCTAGCGAGAGGCACAGATACGCAGTATTTT.